This T cell receptor beta chain emerged from a study of blood T cell repertoires in COVID-19. Looking at the study overall: PBMCs, B-cell-depleted T cells, or T cells were the source of the cDNA or gDNA that made up the material.

CDR1 and CDR2 from the germline V gene are SGHRS and YFSETQ. V lost 7 bases to trimming and J lost 5 bases; unmatched junction nucleotides: 12. The CDR3 covers 16 residues. The data were produced by immunoSEQ multiplex PCR, yet TCRdb's version contains in-frame clones alone and is incomplete. The sample includes approximately 210,000 clones, almost 90% of them seen just once. This clonotype was obtained from a woman between 50 and 59 years old with acute COVID-19. The material sequenced was PBMCs or T cells enriched from blood (not recorded which). The chain has TRBV5-1 and TRBJ2-1, with 10 bases matching TRBD1. As DNA, the CDR3 is TGCGCCAGCCATTTTGTAGCGGGACAGGGGAACAATGAGCAGTTCTTC. It yields the protein CASHFVAGQGNNEQFF.